What follows is one T cell receptor beta chain and its context. Its antigen is not yet known. No base quality information exists; no much larger clone differs at one position. This sample is drawn from a study of blood T cell repertoires in COVID-19 (TCRdb year 2020). Background on the whole study: Samples covering the acute and convalescent phases of COVID-19 were provided by collaborators in the United States, Italy and Spain. The prospective study material was composed of cDNA or gDNA derived from T cells, B-cell-depleted T cells, or PBMCs. Subjects who had been exposed to COVID-19, were actively infected with it, or had recovered from it provided the deeply sampled blood TCRbeta repertoires that made up the dataset. The repertoires were released in a freely available public database meant as a resource for research on the immune response to SARS-CoV-2. The samples were drawn from two sources: the first 160 participants of the ongoing ImmuneRACE study, and about 1,300 subjects contributed by 6 global collaborators. A de-identified subject ID, COVID-19 status, age in years and sex were almost always included in the sample metadata. Where available, HLA class I and class II types were taken from metadata supplied by the sample provider and were not determined by assay-based typing. General study outcomes and caveats: The quantity of clinical and demographic metadata differed by source and by participant and was supplied without curation.

Enrolling through a virtual design, the prospective study's participants ranged in age from about 18 to 89 years and lived across 24 United States geographic areas. In the prospective study, participants were assigned to cohorts based on the clinical history participants reported in a screening survey and a study questionnaire. ImmuneRACE Cohort 3 recovered participants were defined by two consecutive negative NP/OP PCR tests, healthcare professional clearance, or symptom resolution. Mobile phlebotomists in the prospective study collected whole blood, serum and a nasopharyngeal or oropharyngeal swab from every participant. Over a roughly 2-month period, participants in the prospective study had the option of providing additional blood draws and questionnaires. Blood samples from the prospective study were shipped frozen or at room temperature prior to DNA extraction. CDR1 SGHDT and CDR2 YYEEEE were looked up in the germline V gene. The CDR3 has 18 amino acids, counting the end cysteine and phenylalanine. Only CDR3 DNA is held: 54 bases, read in frame from base 1. From V the trimming removes 0 bases and from J it removes 5 bases, while the gene matches leave 9 bases of the junction unaccounted for.

The immunoSEQ Assay, a bias-controlled multiplex PCR, was used to amplify TCRbeta CDR3 regions from genomic DNA. In the authors' own workflow: Nucleated cell counts per sample were estimated from amplification of reference gene primers within the assay. To quantify the absolute abundance of each unique TCRbeta CDR3 rearrangement, sequence reads were collapsed and filtered. For each sample, productive Simpson clonality was calculated by taking the square root of Simpson's diversity index across productive rearrangements. This is the immuneACCESS table as TCRdb keeps it, with only in-frame sequences that have V and J called. A part of the clones is gone; compared with another copy, unresolved V genes explain less than half, and the rest is unexplained. V and J calls and clone size follow that table, whereas D and trimming were derived from the DNA. For this sample there are approximately 270,000 clones; roughly 88% appear just once. The top ten clones comprise more than 4% of the sample.

The chain uses TRBV5-6 and TRBJ2-1, and 12 junction bases match TRBD1. The specimen sequenced was PBMCs or T cells enriched from blood (not recorded which). This receptor was taken from a woman under 40 who had recovered from COVID-19. The sequence in DNA is TGTGCCAGCAGCTTGGTTGGGACAGGGGGCTATTTTAACAATGAGCAGTTCTTC. This is translated as CASSLVGTGGYFNNEQFF.